Listed here is a single TCR beta chain. This clone is a singleton in its sample. Its antigen remains unidentified. Base-call qualities are not available, and no considerably larger clone is one nucleotide away. The time point label of this sample denotes: about 28 days (+/-7) after the second vaccine dose. Because spike-specific TCR depth and breadth did not differ between the two schedules, AZD1222 recipients who got a second dose at roughly 4 weeks were pooled with those who got a second dose at roughly 12 weeks. Vaccinee samples were obtained from the UK trials COV001 and COV002, which included a single-blind randomized controlled phase 2/3 trial of AZD1222 (ChAdOx1 nCoV-19) in healthy adults. For TCRbeta chain sequencing, PBMC samples were collected from trial participants at day 0 and at day 28 after the second dose. This entry comes from a study of T cell responses to AZD1222 COVID-19 vaccine (dated by TCRdb to the early 2020s). Background on the whole study: A total of over 230 trial participants underwent TCR sequencing, of whom 207 received two doses of AZD1222 and some 25 received two doses of the MenACWY control vaccine. Trial participants were enrolled by age into 18-55, 56-69 and 70-plus year subgroups, with around 140, 26 and 57 TCR-sequenced participants respectively. Study-wide conclusions, independent of this receptor: Nearly half of unique spike-specific TCRs reportedly recognized epitopes outside regions mutated in the B.1.351 and B.1.1.7 variants. After two AZD1222 doses, spike-specific TCR breadth and depth were significantly higher than at day 0 and than in MenACWY recipients. The 56-69-year group was small, and its depth increase did not reach significance, likely because of low power. Most participants were white British and females outnumbered males, and the authors suggested that clonal diversity may have been underestimated. No day 14 peak-response samples were available, so repertoires were characterized only after the peak T cell response. Conclusions about previously exposed vaccinees are limited, since just 5 to 7 AZD1222 recipients were seropositive for SARS-CoV-2 at baseline. The vaccine-associated CD4 TCRs covered the entire spike protein, and the dominant responses fell in regions 160-218 and 743-854.

CDR1 SGHTS and CDR2 YDEGEE are derived from the germline V gene. V is clipped by 4 bases and J by 0 bases, and the sequence between their germline boundaries is 11 bases long. Spanning cysteine to phenylalanine, the CDR3 consists of 16 amino acids. The kept DNA is CDR3 alone, 48 bases in frame from the first base. The CDR3 regions of human TCRbeta chains were analyzed by immunosequencing. Regarding the original processing steps: TCRs in the repertoires were compared against a reference library of SARS-CoV-2-specific TCRs that had been generated with the MIRA antigen-specificity platform. Breadth was defined as the fraction of unique TCRs that were SARS-CoV-2-associated. Depth was defined as the fraction of total T cells that were SARS-CoV-2-associated. Each spike-specific TCR was assigned to its reactive spike region and to a CD4 or CD8 class using the MIRA data. Log10-transformed breadth and depth values were compared by one-way ANOVA with Sidak's multiple comparisons tests. TCRdb carries this immuneACCESS record with in-frame sequences only. Its versions omit some clonotypes, under half of them owing to an unresolved V gene in the studies checked, with the rest unexplained. V and J calls and clone size are as listed in that table; D and trimming were resolved from the DNA. The sample table records some 190,000 clones; roughly 91% of these occur just once. The ten largest clones add up to about 2.1% of the sample.

The source of this sequence is an adult who received the AZD1222 COVID-19 vaccine. The input for sequencing was peripheral blood, taken 28 days after the second AZD1222 dose. This receptor chain uses TRBV5-8 and TRBJ1-6; there is no confident call for the D gene. The nucleotides are TGTGCCAGCAGCGGCAGGTTAAGCTCCTATAATTCACCCCTCCACTTT. It specifies CASSGRLSSYNSPLHF.